This T cell receptor beta chain is from a study of cytomegalovirus exposure and HLA in healthy donors. This clone appeared a few times. As yet, its antigen is unknown. V lost 4 bases to trimming and J lost 10 bases, with 15 bases between them. CDR3 length: 14 residues. Germline V lookup: CDR1 SGHRS, CDR2 YFSETQ. Overall study findings and caveats: The authors listed some 150 TCR beta chains as cytomegalovirus-associated. TCR beta V- and J-gene trimming was later associated with a missense DCLRE1C variant.

13 Jbeta primers and 60 Vbeta primers were used for the PCR. Produced via immunoSEQ multiplex PCR; TCRdb's table is partial and in-frame only. The sample carries about 160,000 clones, over 70% recorded once. This receptor was obtained from a man between 18 and 35 years old in good health and CMV-seropositive. Sequenced material: PBMCs. This chain links TRBV5-1 with TRBJ1-6; a weak D match, TRBD1 (5 bases). CDR3 sequence (DNA): TGCGCCAGCAGCCCACAGGACGGACCATCACCCCTCCACTTT. Translated, it gives CASSPQDGPSPLHF.